A selection of T cell receptor beta chains follows, all from one sample in a study of Graves' ophthalmopathy and Graves' hyperthyroidism. In TCRdb, the multiplex PCR reads were re-called with MiXCR into one record per CDR3 protein. The sample lists approximately 17,000 distinct CDR3 sequences, 46% occurring once. Sequenced: peripheral blood. The receptors come from a middle-aged woman with stable Graves' hyperthyroidism. The CDR3 runs from the conserved cysteine through the conserved F or W. The D gene is left open where the match is weak. Only some rows state a clone size, as once, few, many or a class for expanded clones.

j_call: TRBJ2-5
d_call: NA
clone_size: medium-sized
v_call: TRBV29-1
cdr3_aa: CSVDGGSRTHQETQYF
cdr3_nt: TGCAGCGTTGACGGGGGCTCTAGAACCCACCAAGAGACCCAGTACTTC

j_call: TRBJ2-7
d_call: NA
clone_size: NA
v_call: TRBV7-6
cdr3_aa: CASGGAEQYF
cdr3_nt: TGTGCCAGCGGAGGAGCCGAGCAGTACTTC

j_call: TRBJ2-7
d_call: NA
clone_size: few
v_call: TRBV12-3/TRBV12-4
cdr3_aa: CASSLDYGDLYEQYF
cdr3_nt: TGTGCCAGCAGTTTAGATTACGGAGACCTCTACGAGCAGTACTTC

j_call: TRBJ2-5
d_call: NA
clone_size: few
v_call: TRBV6-5
cdr3_aa: CASNGGEETQYF
cdr3_nt: TGTGCCAGTAATGGCGGGGAAGAGACCCAGTACTTC

j_call: TRBJ1-2
d_call: TRBD1
clone_size: NA
v_call: TRBV20-1
cdr3_aa: CSARLSPQGSNYGYTF
cdr3_nt: TGCAGTGCTAGGCTCTCCCCACAGGGGAGTAACTATGGCTACACCTTC

j_call: TRBJ2-1
d_call: NA
clone_size: NA
v_call: TRBV7-6
cdr3_aa: CASSFTTSSYNEQFF
cdr3_nt: TGTGCCAGCAGCTTTACTACGAGCTCCTACAATGAGCAGTTCTTC

j_call: TRBJ1-2
d_call: NA
clone_size: NA
v_call: TRBV15
cdr3_aa: CATSRDKTYGYTF
cdr3_nt: TGTGCCACCAGCAGAGATAAGACCTATGGCTACACCTTC

j_call: TRBJ2-7
d_call: NA
clone_size: medium-sized
v_call: TRBV7-6
cdr3_aa: CASSLKGWMSEQYF
cdr3_nt: TGTGCCAGCAGCTTAAAGGGATGGATGTCAGAGCAGTACTTC

j_call: TRBJ2-3
d_call: TRBD2
clone_size: NA
v_call: TRBV6-4
cdr3_aa: CASSELAGATQYF
cdr3_nt: TGTGCCAGCAGTGAGCTAGCGGGAGCTACGCAGTATTTT

j_call: TRBJ2-5
d_call: NA
clone_size: few
v_call: TRBV6-5
cdr3_aa: CASSPRRQVETQYF
cdr3_nt: TGTGCCAGCAGTCCCAGACGACAGGTAGAGACCCAGTACTTC

j_call: TRBJ2-5
d_call: NA
clone_size: NA
v_call: TRBV2
cdr3_aa: CASKTRTGKETQYF
cdr3_nt: TGTGCCAGCAAAACCAGGACGGGCAAAGAGACCCAGTACTTC

j_call: TRBJ2-3
d_call: NA
clone_size: medium-sized
v_call: TRBV10-3
cdr3_aa: CAISESFADTQYF
cdr3_nt: TGTGCCATCAGTGAGTCGTTCGCAGATACGCAGTATTTT

j_call: TRBJ1-2
d_call: NA
clone_size: NA
v_call: TRBV7-2
cdr3_aa: CASSQGTQGLHTF
cdr3_nt: TGTGCCAGCAGCCAGGGCACACAGGGATTGCACACCTTC

j_call: TRBJ2-1
d_call: TRBD2
clone_size: few
v_call: TRBV30
cdr3_aa: CAWSLGVAGGFNEQFF
cdr3_nt: TGTGCCTGGAGTCTCGGGGTTGCGGGAGGGTTCAATGAGCAGTTCTTC

j_call: TRBJ2-7
d_call: NA
clone_size: many
v_call: TRBV6-6
cdr3_aa: CASSAGPNYEQYF
cdr3_nt: TGTGCCAGCAGTGCGGGACCCAACTACGAGCAGTACTTC

j_call: TRBJ2-1
d_call: TRBD2
clone_size: NA
v_call: TRBV9
cdr3_aa: CASTQGLAGVGEQFF
cdr3_nt: TGTGCCAGCACCCAGGGACTAGCGGGAGTTGGTGAGCAGTTCTTC

j_call: TRBJ2-2
d_call: NA
clone_size: NA
v_call: TRBV10-3
cdr3_aa: CAISEQVGELFF
cdr3_nt: TGTGCCATCAGTGAGCAAGTCGGGGAGCTGTTTTTT

j_call: TRBJ1-2
d_call: TRBD1
clone_size: NA
v_call: TRBV7-2
cdr3_aa: CACSPGQGYTF
cdr3_nt: TGTGCCTGCAGCCCCGGACAGGGCTACACCTTT

j_call: TRBJ1-2
d_call: NA
clone_size: NA
v_call: TRBV29-1
cdr3_aa: CSVTQDYGYTF
cdr3_nt: TGCAGCGTAACCCAGGACTATGGCTACACCTTC

j_call: TRBJ2-7
d_call: NA
clone_size: NA
v_call: TRBV20-1
cdr3_aa: CSASNIGDVQYF
cdr3_nt: TGCAGTGCTAGCAATATAGGGGATGTGCAGTACTTC

j_call: TRBJ1-2
d_call: NA
clone_size: NA
v_call: TRBV14
cdr3_aa: CASSISGGYTF
cdr3_nt: TGTGCCAGCAGTATCAGCGGGGGCTACACCTTC

j_call: TRBJ2-3
d_call: NA
clone_size: NA
v_call: TRBV10-3
cdr3_aa: CATLGGASDTQYF
cdr3_nt: TGTGCCACCCTTGGAGGTGCTTCAGATACGCAGTATTTT

j_call: TRBJ1-4
d_call: TRBD1
clone_size: NA
v_call: TRBV30
cdr3_aa: CAWSSGTGVEKLFF
cdr3_nt: TGTGCCTGGAGTTCCGGGACAGGGGTTGAAAAACTGTTTTTT

j_call: TRBJ2-1
d_call: NA
clone_size: many
v_call: TRBV7-9
cdr3_aa: CASSLLQGDNEQFF
cdr3_nt: TGTGCCAGCAGCTTATTACAGGGAGACAATGAGCAGTTCTTC

j_call: TRBJ1-2
d_call: NA
clone_size: many
v_call: TRBV19
cdr3_aa: CASSIDTGSWKYGYTF
cdr3_nt: TGTGCCAGTAGTATAGATACCGGCAGTTGGAAGTATGGCTACACCTTC

j_call: TRBJ2-2
d_call: TRBD2
clone_size: many
v_call: TRBV9
cdr3_aa: CASSVETSGRQSGELFF
cdr3_nt: TGTGCCAGCAGCGTAGAGACTAGCGGGAGGCAATCCGGGGAGCTGTTTTTT

j_call: TRBJ2-7
d_call: NA
clone_size: few
v_call: TRBV6-2/TRBV6-3
cdr3_aa: CASSYAEDSYEQYF
cdr3_nt: TGTGCCAGCAGTTACGCGGAGGACTCCTACGAGCAGTACTTC

j_call: TRBJ1-2
d_call: NA
clone_size: NA
v_call: TRBV7-2
cdr3_aa: CASSPEQCYGYTF
cdr3_nt: TGTGCCAGCAGCCCGGAACAGTGTTATGGCTACACCTTC

j_call: TRBJ2-4
d_call: NA
clone_size: many
v_call: TRBV7-2
cdr3_aa: CASSFGGNIQYF
cdr3_nt: TGTGCCAGCAGCTTCGGCGGAAACATTCAGTACTTC

j_call: TRBJ1-5
d_call: TRBD1
clone_size: NA
v_call: TRBV20-1
cdr3_aa: CSARDPGQGTQPQGF
cdr3_nt: TGCAGTGCTAGAGATCCAGGACAGGGAACGCAGCCCCAGGGTTTT

j_call: TRBJ2-5
d_call: NA
clone_size: NA
v_call: TRBV24-1
cdr3_aa: CATSDPREGETQYF
cdr3_nt: TGTGCCACCAGTGATCCCAGGGAAGGAGAGACCCAGTACTTC

j_call: TRBJ1-4
d_call: NA
clone_size: NA
v_call: TRBV30
cdr3_aa: CAWSVSWEAEKLFF
cdr3_nt: TGTGCCTGGAGTGTATCCTGGGAGGCTGAAAAACTGTTTTTT

j_call: TRBJ2-3
d_call: NA
clone_size: NA
v_call: TRBV6-2/TRBV6-3
cdr3_aa: CASSFLPDGTDTQYF
cdr3_nt: TGTGCCAGCAGTTTTCTCCCAGACGGTACAGATACGCAGTATTTT

j_call: TRBJ1-5
d_call: NA
clone_size: medium-sized
v_call: TRBV7-2
cdr3_aa: CASSFGGIQPQHF
cdr3_nt: TGTGCCAGCAGCTTCGGGGGGATCCAGCCCCAGCATTTT

j_call: TRBJ2-1
d_call: NA
clone_size: few
v_call: TRBV27
cdr3_aa: CASSLTGPGFNEQFF
cdr3_nt: TGTGCCAGCAGTTTAACGGGCCCCGGCTTCAATGAGCAGTTCTTC

j_call: TRBJ2-1
d_call: NA
clone_size: once
v_call: TRBV4-3
cdr3_aa: CASSQEFLGNHNEQFF
cdr3_nt: TGCGCCAGCAGCCAAGAATTCCTCGGGAATCACAATGAGCAGTTCTTC

j_call: TRBJ2-1
d_call: TRBD1
clone_size: once
v_call: TRBV6-4
cdr3_aa: CASSDSGQGGVDERFF
cdr3_nt: TGTGCCAGCAGTGACTCGGGACAGGGTGGGGTGGATGAGCGGTTCTTC

j_call: TRBJ2-4
d_call: NA
clone_size: NA
v_call: TRBV11-2
cdr3_aa: CASSLDSIQYF
cdr3_nt: TGTGCCAGCAGCTTAGACAGTATTCAGTACTTC

j_call: TRBJ1-3
d_call: NA
clone_size: NA
v_call: TRBV5-1
cdr3_aa: CASSLAGGVGNTIYF
cdr3_nt: TGCGCCAGCAGCTTGGCGGGGGGCGTTGGAAACACCATATATTTT

j_call: TRBJ1-2
d_call: NA
clone_size: NA
v_call: TRBV5-1
cdr3_aa: CASSLDRDGYTF
cdr3_nt: TGCGCCAGCAGCTTGGACAGGGATGGCTACACCTTC

j_call: TRBJ2-7
d_call: NA
clone_size: NA
v_call: TRBV29-1
cdr3_aa: CSVDGKGHEQYF
cdr3_nt: TGCAGCGTTGACGGAAAGGGGCACGAGCAGTACTTC

j_call: TRBJ2-7
d_call: TRBD2
clone_size: NA
v_call: TRBV25-1
cdr3_aa: CASSGWEGSYEQYF
cdr3_nt: TGTGCCAGCAGTGGATGGGAGGGGAGCTACGAGCAGTACTTC

j_call: TRBJ1-1
d_call: NA
clone_size: many
v_call: TRBV19
cdr3_aa: CASSIMAGLGTEAFF
cdr3_nt: TGTGCCAGTAGTATTATGGCGGGGTTGGGCACTGAAGCTTTCTTT

j_call: TRBJ1-2
d_call: TRBD1
clone_size: medium-sized
v_call: TRBV20-1
cdr3_aa: CSAGQGNNGYTF
cdr3_nt: TGCAGTGCTGGACAGGGTAATAATGGCTACACCTTC

j_call: TRBJ2-7
d_call: NA
clone_size: many
v_call: TRBV6-2/TRBV6-3
cdr3_aa: CASSYTWYEQYF
cdr3_nt: TGTGCCAGCAGTTACACGTGGTACGAGCAGTACTTC

j_call: TRBJ1-5
d_call: TRBD1
clone_size: NA
v_call: TRBV20-1
cdr3_aa: CSARQGANGNQPQHF
cdr3_nt: TGCAGCGCCCGACAGGGGGCGAATGGCAATCAGCCCCAGCATTTT

j_call: TRBJ1-5
d_call: NA
clone_size: NA
v_call: TRBV20-1
cdr3_aa: CSAIRAGKGQPQHF
cdr3_nt: TGCAGTGCCATCCGGGCGGGGAAGGGTCAGCCCCAGCATTTT

j_call: TRBJ2-7
d_call: NA
clone_size: NA
v_call: TRBV7-9
cdr3_aa: CAGNSGLNFYEQYF
cdr3_nt: TGTGCCGGCAACTCTGGACTGAATTTCTACGAGCAGTACTTC

j_call: TRBJ2-7
d_call: NA
clone_size: NA
v_call: TRBV28
cdr3_aa: CAKAVNEQYF
cdr3_nt: TGTGCTAAGGCCGTGAACGAGCAGTACTTC

j_call: TRBJ2-1
d_call: TRBD1
clone_size: NA
v_call: TRBV25-1
cdr3_aa: CASSDSGTGLYNEQFF
cdr3_nt: TGTGCCAGCAGTGATTCCGGGACAGGGCTATACAATGAGCAGTTCTTC

j_call: TRBJ1-2
d_call: NA
clone_size: medium-sized
v_call: TRBV10-3
cdr3_aa: CAIKENYGYTF
cdr3_nt: TGTGCCATCAAGGAGAACTATGGCTACACCTTC

j_call: TRBJ2-7
d_call: NA
clone_size: few
v_call: TRBV20-1
cdr3_aa: CSANGDSETYEQYF
cdr3_nt: TGCAGTGCAAATGGAGACAGCGAAACCTACGAGCAGTACTTC

j_call: TRBJ2-1
d_call: NA
clone_size: few
v_call: TRBV18
cdr3_aa: CASSPRQTWNEQFF
cdr3_nt: TGTGCCAGCTCACCGCGACAGACTTGGAATGAGCAGTTCTTC

j_call: TRBJ2-2
d_call: NA
clone_size: few
v_call: TRBV6-2/TRBV6-3
cdr3_aa: CASSIRSRELFF
cdr3_nt: TGTGCCAGCAGTATCCGGAGTAGGGAGCTGTTTTTT

j_call: TRBJ2-2
d_call: TRBD1
clone_size: many
v_call: TRBV19
cdr3_aa: CASSTGQDHTGELFF
cdr3_nt: TGTGCCAGTAGTACGGGACAGGATCACACCGGGGAGCTGTTTTTT

j_call: TRBJ2-1
d_call: TRBD2
clone_size: few
v_call: TRBV24-1
cdr3_aa: CATRTGTNNEQFF
cdr3_nt: TGTGCCACCAGAACCGGGACTAACAATGAGCAGTTCTTC